Presented here are 18 T cell receptor beta chains from one specimen sequenced in a study of shared clonotypes between healthy human individuals. CD45RO-negative, CCR7-selected cells formed the naive CD8 fraction, which excluded terminally differentiated effector memory CD45RA+ cells. Generated by immunoSEQ multiplex PCR, the TCRdb table keeps only in-frame clones and is missing some. This sample has about 2.1 million clones; 85% to 95% occur once, and the top ten carry 1.5% to 2%. The sequenced sample was naive CD8+ T cells from PBMCs. The receptor source for this set is a man younger than 35 in good health. Some clones in this sample may be carry-over from other donors' samples.

For this clone: The identical CDR3 is also encoded by other nucleotide sequences in the sample. This CDR3 is CASSLTETQYF. The CDR3 region has the DNA TGTGCCAGCAGCTTAACGGAGACCCAGTACTTC. The rearrangement uses TRBV7-9 and TRBJ2-5; D not certain. V dropped 2 bases and J dropped 5 bases, with 3 bases sitting between them. The CDR3 covers 11 residues. Germline assignment: CDR1 SEHNR and CDR2 FQNEAQ (reference sequence).

This sequence joins TRBV5-4 and TRBJ2-7, with D unclear. CDR1 and CDR2 from the germline V gene are SGHNT and YYREEE (reference sequence). The CDR3 sequence is 12 residues long. V lost 5 bases and J lost 6, with 12 bases in between. Written as DNA, the CDR3 is TGTGCCAGCAGTCCGACCTCCGCCGAGCAGTACTTC. Protein product: CASSPTSAEQYF.

This clone was recorded only once. V is TRBV7-2 and J is TRBJ2-4; 7 bases align to TRBD2. This CDR3 contains 16 residues. Germline V CDR1 and CDR2: SGHTA, FQGNSA. Trimming took 5 bases from V and 0 from J; bases not matched to a gene: 7. In nucleotides, the CDR3 is TGTGCCAGCAGCCCCATTGGGAGGGTAGCCAAAAACATTCAGTACTTC. It encodes CASSPIGRVAKNIQYF.

The rearrangement joins TRBV4-3 to TRBJ1-1; a weak D match, TRBD1 (5 bases). Germline values: CDR1 LGHNA, CDR2 YSLEER. V lost 4 bases and J lost 1, with 13 bases in between. This CDR3 is built from 15 residues. CDR3: CASSRIWGGNTEAFF. The CDR3 DNA sequence: TGCGCCAGCAGCCGAATTTGGGGGGGGAACACTGAAGCTTTCTTT.

The chain joins TRBV2 to TRBJ2-1; D is undetermined. V lost 3 bases and J lost 0, with 15 bases in between. Germline-derived CDR1 and CDR2 are SNHLY and FYNNEI. The CDR3 spans 17 residues. In nucleotides, the CDR3 is TGTGCCAGCAGTGAGGACGAGCGAACACACTCCTACAATGAGCAGTTCTTC. Its translation is CASSEDERTHSYNEQFF.

The V and J genes are TRBV4-3 and TRBJ2-3; possibly TRBD2 for D (5 bases). V shed 3 bases and J shed 6 bases, with 13 bases lying between them. The V gene's germline CDR1 is LGHNA and CDR2 YSLEER. This CDR3 comprises 14 residues. In nucleotides, the CDR3 is TGCGCCAGCAGCCAGTCTTCTAGCAGGGATACGCAGTATTTT. Amino acids: CASSQSSSRDTQYF.

This chain links TRBV10-3 with TRBJ2-3; the D gene is possibly TRBD2 (5 bases). This CDR3 has 15 residues. CDR1 and CDR2 (germline): ENHRY, SYGVKD. With 0 bases removed from V and 2 bases from J, the gap between germline ends came to 9 bases. The CDR3 reads CAISESRAYTDTQYF. CDR3 nucleotide sequence: TGTGCCATCAGTGAGTCGAGGGCCTACACAGATACGCAGTATTTT.

CDR3 protein: CASSLGVEKYEQYF. DNA of the CDR3: TGTGCCAGCAGCTTAGGGGTAGAGAAGTACGAGCAGTACTTC. The gene calls are TRBV11-2 and TRBJ2-7; D remains unclear. Between the trimmed V and J ends, which lost 1 base and 4 bases, there was a span of 11 bases. This CDR3 region has 14 residues. CDR1 SGHAT and CDR2 FQNNGV come from the germline V gene.

The chain combines TRBV27 with TRBJ2-2; 9 positions match TRBD2. Germline lookup yields CDR1 MNHEY and CDR2 SMNVEV (reference sequence). V dropped 5 bases and J dropped 1; count of bases not matched to a gene: 11. The CDR3 covers 18 residues. The DNA for the CDR3 is TGTGCCAGCAGTCCTCTGACTAGCGGAATTCGGAACACCGGGGAGCTGTTTTTT. Translated, it gives CASSPLTSGIRNTGELFF.

The gene calls are TRBV9 and TRBJ2-7, with TRBD2 identical over 9 bases. With 2 bases clipped from V and 2 bases from J, the junction kept 5 bases outside the gene matches. This CDR3 comprises 15 residues. Germline CDR1 and CDR2: SGDLS and YYNGEE. The CDR3 DNA follows: TGTGCCAGCAGCGTTGATAGCGGGAGTCCCTACGAGCAGTACTTC. It specifies CASSVDSGSPYEQYF.

Here the CDR3 reads CASSPFPATNEKLFF. For the CDR3, the DNA is TGTGCCAGCAGTCCCTTCCCTGCAACTAATGAAAAACTGTTTTTT. The chain couples TRBV27 to TRBJ1-4, with unresolved D. The CDR3 loop spans 15 amino acids. Germline assignment: CDR1 MNHEY and CDR2 SMNVEV (reference sequence). V lost 5 bases to trimming and J lost 0 bases, with 10 bases between them. The whole variable domain, remainder taken from reference TRBV27 and TRBJ1-4, is EAQVTQNPRYLITVTGKKLTVTCSQNMNHEYMSWYRQDPGLGLRQIYYSMNVEVTDKGDVPEGYKVSRKEKRNFPLILESPSPNQTSLYFCASSPFPATNEKLFFGSGTQLSVL.

The chain carries TRBV27 and TRBJ2-7; D is possibly TRBD1 or TRBD2 (6 bases each). Germline lookup yields CDR1 MNHEY and CDR2 SMNVEV (reference sequence). CDR3 length: 12 amino acids. Written as DNA, the CDR3 is TGTACCTCGGGGGCCTCGCTCTACGAGCAGTACTTC. Protein product: CTSGASLYEQYF.

As to this clone: Since a much larger clone is just one base distant, this may be a read error. Other DNA sequences in the same sample also yield this CDR3. The rearrangement links TRBV13 to TRBJ1-1; perhaps TRBD1 as D (5 bases). CDR1 and CDR2 from the germline V gene are PRHDT and FYEKMQ (reference sequence). This CDR3 spans 13 amino acids. The V gene lost 3 bases and the J gene lost 1 base, with 6 bases spanning the gap. The CDR3 sequence is CASSLGGNTEAFF. The DNA for the CDR3 is TGTGCCAGCAGCTTGGGGGGGAACACTGAAGCTTTCTTT.

The V and J genes are TRBV27 and TRBJ2-7; TRBD1 matches at 7 bases. The trim removed 5 bases at V and 2 bases at J, leaving 12 bases unmatched. This CDR3 has 16 residues. Germline CDR1 MNHEY, CDR2 SMNVEV (reference sequence). The CDR3 is CASSVSAGTVTYEQYF. In nucleotides, the CDR3 is TGTGCCAGCAGTGTCTCAGCAGGGACAGTAACCTACGAGCAGTACTTC.

The CDR3 DNA is TGTGCCAGCTCACCACTGTACACTAACAATGAGCAGTTCTTC. Protein: CASSPLYTNNEQFF. The chain combines TRBV18 with TRBJ2-1; D gene uncertain. CDR3 size: 14 residues. The germline V gene encodes CDR1 KGHSH and CDR2 LQKENI. V was cut by 1 base and J by 5 bases, with 9 bases left in between.

The chain couples TRBV9 to TRBJ1-2; a possible D gene is TRBD1 (5 bases). This CDR3 is 15 amino acids long. CDR1 and CDR2 from the germline V gene are SGDLS and YYNGEE. V gave up 3 bases and J gave up 3 bases, with 15 bases separating them. CDR3 DNA: TGTGCCAGCAGCGCGGACCGGGACTCTCACTATGGCTACACCTTC. Translated: CASSADRDSHYGYTF.

Concerning this clone: The same CDR3 is also encoded by other DNA sequences in this sample. The V and J genes are TRBV11-2 and TRBJ1-2; TRBD1 might be the D (6 bases). Germline assignment: CDR1 SGHAT and CDR2 FQNNGV. With 0 bases removed from V and 5 bases from J, the gap between germline ends came to 10 bases. The CDR3 covers 14 residues. The CDR3 DNA sequence: TGTGCCAGCAGCTTAGATCCAGGGGCGTATGGCTACACCTTC. Its protein is CASSLDPGAYGYTF.

The rearrangement uses TRBV27 and TRBJ1-5, with 7 bases that match TRBD1. The length of the CDR3 is 16 residues. Germline V gives CDR1 MNHEY, CDR2 SMNVEV (reference sequence). V was clipped by 1 base and J by 0 bases; unmatched bases: 3. The CDR3: CASSLYGTASNQPQHF. In DNA form, the CDR3 reads TGTGCCAGCAGTTTATACGGGACAGCTAGCAATCAGCCCCAGCATTTT.